The 16 T cell receptor beta chains in this list originate from one sample, sequenced in a study of T cell changes during pregnancy in multiple sclerosis. Method: immunoSEQ multiplex PCR; TCRdb's copy keeps in-frame clones and lacks some. The profile shows around 30,000 clones, around 87% of them singletons. The sample here was CD4+ T cells from peripheral blood mononuclear cells, taken in the third trimester of pregnancy. The receptors stem from a female donor in good health, enrolled as a control in a pregnancy study.

V gene TRBV6-5 combines with J gene TRBJ1-2; unclear D gene. Trimming took off 0 bases at V and 8 bases at J, with 13 bases between the two ends. This CDR3 region has 14 residues. Germline loops: CDR1 MNHEY, CDR2 SVGAGI. The DNA of the CDR3 is TGTGCCAGCAGTTACTCGCCGGAGCAGAGGGGCTACACCTTC. It is translated as CASSYSPEQRGYTF.

The CDR3 region has the DNA TGTGCCACCACGGGGTGGGAACGAGATACGCAGTATTTT. Encoded protein: CATTGWERDTQYF. The V and J genes are TRBV10-3 and TRBJ2-3; D might be TRBD2 (5 bases). V lost 10 bases and J 5 bases, leaving 16 bases between the germline ends. The CDR3 is 13 residues long. Germline V lookup: CDR1 ENHRY, CDR2 SYGVKD.

This chain links TRBV7-9 with TRBJ2-7, with D perhaps matching TRBD2 (7 bases). The germline V gene has CDR1 SEHNR and CDR2 FQNEAQ (reference sequence). This CDR3 spans 15 amino acids. V gave up 7 bases and J gave up 7 bases, with 23 bases separating them. CDR3 loop: CASKGGRGPYVEQYF. The CDR3 DNA is TGTGCCAGCAAGGGGGGGCGGGGGCCCTACGTTGAGCAGTACTTC.

CDR3 sequence (DNA): TGCGCCAGCAGTGAGTCCCTAGCGGGAAGCTCGTCCAGATATTACGAGCAGTACTTC. Its translation: CASSESLAGSSSRYYEQYF. The chain combines TRBV10-2 with TRBJ2-7; 9 nucleotides match TRBD2. J was trimmed by 4 bases and V by 0 bases; bases with no gene match: 16. In germline, CDR1 is WSHSY, CDR2 SAAADI. The CDR3 length is 19 residues.

The chain carries TRBV21-1 and TRBJ1-1; TRBD1, the table's D call, was not compared with the DNA. TRBV21-1 is an annotated pseudogene. CDR3 length equals 14 residues. CDR3 DNA: TGTGCCAGCAGCAATTCCACAGGCAGTCGAGGAGCTTTCTTT. Encoded protein: CASSNSTGSRGAFF.

Details on this clone: The sample carries other DNA sequences with the same CDR3. The chain links TRBV27 to TRBJ1-4, with a possible D match to TRBD1 (6 bases). The germline V and J ends were trimmed by 5 bases and 5 bases, with 15 bases remaining between them. CDR1 and CDR2 from the germline V gene are MNHEY and SMNVEV (reference sequence). The CDR3 length is 15 residues. CDR3 DNA sequence: TGTGCCAGCAGTCCCTTTCAGGGGCGGAATGAAAAACTGTTTTTT. Its protein product is CASSPFQGRNEKLFF.

The gene calls are TRBV15 and TRBJ2-7, with TRBD1 matching 9 bases. V lost 1 base and J lost 3; bases outside the gene matches: 1. This CDR3 region has 14 residues. The germline gives CDR1 LNHNV, CDR2 YYDKDF (reference sequence). Here the CDR3 DNA reads TGTGCCACCAGCAGAGTGGGACAGGGCTACGAGCAGTACTTC. Its protein is CATSRVGQGYEQYF.

V and J are TRBV19 and TRBJ1-5; no firm D call. The CDR3 runs 14 residues. Germline V gene data show CDR1 as LNHDA and CDR2 as SQIVND (reference sequence). Trimming cost V 3 bases and J 4 bases, with 10 bases left between them. For the CDR3, the DNA is TGTGCCAGTAGTATGGATAGAGGAAATCAGCCCCAGCATTTT. It is translated as CASSMDRGNQPQHF.

The chain joins TRBV5-1 to TRBJ2-1, with TRBD1 identical over 7 bases. After removal of 4 bases from V and 5 bases from J, the junction contained 12 bases not matched to a gene. Germline V gene sequence: CDR1 SGHRS, CDR2 YFSETQ. The CDR3 spans 16 residues. CDR3 sequence (DNA): TGCGCCAGCAGCCCGGTGGCTAGACAGGGCCACAATGAGCAGTTCTTC. It is translated as CASSPVARQGHNEQFF.

This rearrangement joins TRBV6-5 to TRBJ2-3, with D possibly matching TRBD2 (7 bases). The germline CDR1 and CDR2 sequences are MNHEY and SVGAGI. The CDR3 contains 15 residues. Deletions cut 3 bases from V and 2 bases from J, with 12 bases between. The CDR3 DNA reads TGTGCCAGCAGTTATTGGGGGGGACACACAGATACGCAGTATTTT. This sequence encodes CASSYWGGHTDTQYF.

The V and J genes are TRBV27 and TRBJ1-1; D not resolved. CDR3 size: 13 residues. V dropped 7 bases and J dropped 9 bases, with 18 bases sitting between them. CDR1 and CDR2 (germline): MNHEY, SMNVEV (reference sequence). The CDR3, as DNA: TGTGCCAGCACCCTTACGGCGGGCGGAAAAGCTTTCTTT. Translating gives CASTLTAGGKAFF.

The chain has TRBV7-2 and TRBJ1-2, with TRBD1 identical over 7 bases. The J segment lost 6 bases and the V segment lost 4 bases, leaving 5 bases of the junction unmatched. CDR3 length equals 13 residues. Germline CDR1 is SGHTA and CDR2 is FQGNSA. The CDR3 here is CASSSGQYHGYTF. CDR3 nucleotide sequence: TGTGCCAGCAGCTCGGGACAGTACCATGGCTACACCTTC.

The V call is TRBV5-8, the J call TRBJ2-1; 14 bases are shared with TRBD2. In germline, CDR1 is SGHTS, CDR2 YDEGEE. J gave up 0 bases and V 4 bases, and 9 bases lay outside the gene matches. The CDR3 sequence is 19 residues long. The CDR3 is CASSIGTSGRWSSYNEQFF. The CDR3 DNA is TGTGCCAGCAGCATCGGGACTAGCGGGAGATGGAGCTCCTACAATGAGCAGTTCTTC. The entire variable domain, with the rest obtained from reference TRBV5-8 and TRBJ2-1, is as follows: EAGVTQSPTHLIKTRGQQATLRCSPISGHTSVYWYQQALGLGLQFLLWYDEGEERNRGNFPPRFSGRQFPNYSSELNVNALELEDSALYLCASSIGTSGRWSSYNEQFFGPGTRLTVL.

The chain recombines TRBV6-1 with TRBJ2-7; D unclear. With 2 bases removed from V and 3 bases from J, the gap between germline ends came to 11 bases. Germline values: CDR1 MNHNS, CDR2 SASEGT. The CDR3 is 14 residues long. The CDR3, as DNA: TGTGCCAGCAGTGAAAGGCTAGTAAGCTACGAGCAGTACTTC. Translated: CASSERLVSYEQYF.

The V call is TRBV21-1, the J call TRBJ2-2; TRBD2 was called by the table and not checked on the DNA. TRBV21-1 is an annotated pseudogene. This CDR3 comprises 18 residues. The CDR3 sequence is CASSNPGLAGFRAGELFF. Written as DNA, the CDR3 is TGTGCCAGCAGCAACCCCGGACTAGCGGGATTTCGAGCCGGGGAGCTGTTTTTT.

This chain connects TRBV11-3 to TRBJ2-3, with D perhaps TRBD2 (6 bases). The CDR3 contains 16 residues. The V gene's germline CDR1 is SGHNT and CDR2 YENEEA. V was trimmed by 0 bases and J by 0 bases, leaving 10 bases between them. CDR3 amino acids: CASSLDTGVSTDTQYF. CDR3 nucleotide sequence: TGTGCCAGCAGCTTAGATACGGGGGTCAGCACAGATACGCAGTATTTT.